This T cell receptor beta chain was retrieved from a study of identical twins. J gave up 4 bases and V 0 bases, and 11 bases lay outside the gene matches. Germline V gene sequence: CDR1 LGHDT, CDR2 YNNKEL (reference sequence). The CDR3 has 17 residues. Each donor (without exception) was a healthy Caucasian. With regard to this clonotype: Its antigen is unidentified.

Broader study findings: In beta out-of-frame sequences, the excess sharing between twins was weaker. The study reached conclusions through statistical analysis that was cross-sectional, not following the same donors.

Template switching created a universal primer site, and the cDNA included unique molecular identifiers. TCRdb fed the 5' RACE reads into MiXCR, producing one record per CDR3 protein. Of 1.5 million or so distinct CDR3 sequences in the sample, roughly a third were seen once. V is TRBV3-1 and J is TRBJ1-2; 7 bases are a match to TRBD1. The sequence derives from a newborn girl in good health. Specimen: cord blood. CDR3 amino acids: CASSQDRPDRELYGYTF. CDR3 DNA sequence: TGTGCCAGCAGCCAAGATCGCCCCGACAGGGAGCTCTATGGCTACACCTTC. Drawing the rest from reference TRBV3-1 and TRBJ1-2, the complete variable domain is DTAVSQTPKYLVTQMGNDKSIKCEQNLGHDTMYWYKQDSKKFLKIMFSYNNKELIINETVPNRFSPKSPDKAHLNLHINSLELGDSAVYFCASSQDRPDRELYGYTFGSGTRLTVV.